The following is a T cell receptor (beta chain) sequence with its context. Its antigen remains unknown. Germline V gene data show CDR1 as MNHEY and CDR2 as SVGAGI. CDR3 size: 14 residues. The V gene lost 2 bases and the J gene lost 7 bases, with 13 bases spanning the gap. Clones were read by immunoSEQ multiplex PCR, and TCRdb kept only the in-frame ones, dropping some. The profile shows approximately 90,000 clones, roughly 84% of them singletons. This sample was taken from a study of identifying expanded T cells in peripheral blood. Study results and limitations: About 1.2 clones differed between technical replicates, versus approximately 17 and 20 over time. Clone count variance between approximately two-week samples rose with total template count.

The source material was blood. This receptor was identified in a person aged 18 to 70 in good health. V and J are TRBV6-5 and TRBJ2-3; D unclear. The CDR3 loop is CASSYRDSTNTQYF. The CDR3 DNA reads TGTGCCAGCAGTTACCGAGATAGCACGAATACGCAGTATTTT.